This record concerns one TCR beta chain sequence. The data stem from a study of T cells in Graves' hyperthyroidism and ophthalmopathy. From RNA transcripts, TCR beta CDR3 regions were amplified. The study used the HTBI primer set for a first-round RT-PCR of the TCR CDR3. MiXCR was run by TCRdb on the multiplex PCR reads, yielding one entry per CDR3 protein. The table shows 450,000 to 700,000 distinct CDR3 sequences, with 40% to 55% occurring only once. CDR1 is SGHRS and CDR2 is YFSETQ in the germline V gene. The CDR3 contains 13 residues. V dropped 7 bases and J dropped 3 bases, with 13 bases sitting between them.

The V gene is TRBV5-1, the J gene TRBJ1-2; the D gene is possibly TRBD1 (5 bases). The clonotype originates from an adult woman with Graves' disease, either hyperthyroidism or ophthalmopathy (not recorded which). Sequenced input: peripheral blood or thyroid tissue (not recorded which). The CDR3 spells CASAAGSYYGYTF. The DNA for the CDR3 is TGCGCCAGCGCTGCAGGGTCGTACTATGGCTACACCTTC.